The sequence of this TCR beta chain was determined in a study of OX40 agonist ivuxolimab in advanced cancers. In the study overall: Ivuxolimab, which targeted the costimulatory receptor OX40 (CD134), was an agonistic, fully human IgG2 monoclonal antibody. Intravenous ivuxolimab was administered to patients every 2 weeks at six dose levels: 0.01, 0.1, 0.3, 1.5, 3 and 10 mg/kg. Among the 50 to 55 dose-escalation patients, approximately 20 had hepatocellular carcinoma, around 15 melanoma, 9 renal cell carcinoma and 9 head and neck cancer. In the dose-escalation cohort, 65% to 85% of patients were male, and the mean age was roughly 56 years with a range of about 20 to 80. Prior anti-PD-1, anti-PD-L1 or anti-CTLA-4 therapy was permitted, and approximately 40% of dose-escalation patients had received checkpoint inhibitors. Partial responses occurred in three dose-escalation patients: two with cutaneous melanoma and one with hepatocellular carcinoma. Peripheral TCRbeta sequencing was intended to test whether TCR sequence diversity was altered and clonal T-cell expansion was caused by ivuxolimab. The monotherapy dose-escalation portion (N = 52 patients) of the phase I ivuxolimab trial is reported in the paper. The study at large found these results: On average, CD8+ T cells showed more expanded clones than CD4+ T cells after ivuxolimab. Partial responders in the 0.1-3.0 mg/kg groups had among the lowest normalized peripheral clonal expansion, especially among CD8+ T cells. At doses of 0.1 to 3.0 mg/kg, clonal expansion of both CD4+ and CD8+ T cells in blood was seen between baseline and week 6. Low levels of normalized T-cell clonal expansion were also seen in some patients who did not respond. Which antigens the clonally expanded peripheral T cells were specific for was not determined.

CDR1 and CDR2, per the germline V gene, are SQVTM and ANQGSEA. V is reduced by 7 bases and J by 2 bases, leaving a spacing of 11 bases between them. The CDR3 measures 12 amino acids from cysteine to phenylalanine. Solely the CDR3 DNA is kept, with 36 bases framed from the first base. Details on this clone: Its antigen remains unidentified. No quality values exist for individual bases; no much larger clone is one base distant.

Patients with a history of autoimmune disease or receiving systemic immunosuppression were excluded from the trial. Peripheral blood for TCR sequencing was drawn from every dose cohort at baseline, at cycle 4 day 1 and at cycle 7 day 1. Samples came from an open-label, multicenter, first-in-human phase I dose-escalation trial of ivuxolimab. Adults with locally advanced or metastatic melanoma, renal cell carcinoma, hepatocellular carcinoma or head and neck squamous cell carcinoma were enrolled in the trial. Before TCR sequencing, CD4+ T cells and CD8+ T cells were sorted from peripheral blood as separate populations. For sequencing of the TCRbeta CDR3 region, genomic DNA was extracted from the sorted cells. The immunoSEQ Assay was used for sequencing of TCRbeta CDR3 regions. TCRdb re-hosts the immuneACCESS table, in-frame sequences only. Its copies lack some clones; in the studies checked, an unresolved V gene accounts for under half of them, and the cause for the rest is not known. Here the sample has 15,000 to 20,000 clones; approximately 86% occur a single time. Less than 20% of the sample is taken by the ten largest.

The chain couples TRBV29-1 to TRBJ2-5; possibly the D gene is TRBD2, per 7 matching bases. This clonotype was obtained from an adult with an advanced solid tumor such as melanoma, head and neck, liver or kidney cancer. Specimen: CD4+ or CD8+ T cells sorted from blood, collected in a trial of the OX40 agonist ivuxolimab. The bases read TGCAGCGGGGGGAGGGGGCAAGAGACCCAGTACTTC. It translates to CSGGRGQETQYF. The full variable domain, completed from the reference TRBV29-1 and TRBJ2-5 proteins outside the CDR3, reads SAVISQKPSRDICQRGTSLTIQCQVDSQVTMMFWYRQQPGQSLTLIATANQGSEATYESGFVIDKFPISRPNLTFSTLTVSNMSPEDSSIYLCSGGRGQETQYFGPGTRLLVL.